A single sample gave rise to the 7 T cell receptor beta chains below, sequenced in a study of T cell changes during pregnancy in multiple sclerosis. This table comes from immunoSEQ multiplex PCR, and its TCRdb copy is limited to in-frame clones, with some not included. The table records 30,000 to 45,000 clones, 75% to 95% of them present only once. The specimen comprised CD8+ T cells from peripheral blood mononuclear cells, sampled after pregnancy. These TCRs come from a female donor with multiple sclerosis, enrolled in a pregnancy study.

The CDR3 reads CASQGKGYTF. DNA of the CDR3: TGTGCCTCACAGGGGAAAGGCTACACCTTC. The chain is built from TRBV10-3 and TRBJ1-2; 7 bases fit TRBD1. The CDR3 extends over 10 amino acids. Germline CDR1 ENHRY, CDR2 SYGVKD. Trimming took 11 bases from V and 8 from J; bases not matched to a gene: 5.

This chain joins TRBV7-9 and TRBJ2-2; D is ambiguous. The CDR3 has 16 residues. Germline CDR1 SEHNR, CDR2 FQNEAQ (reference sequence). Trimming took off 5 bases at V and 3 bases at J, with 16 bases between the two ends. CDR3 DNA: TGTGCCAGCAGCATGCCCATCGACTCCTACACCGGGGAGCTGTTTTTT. This sequence encodes CASSMPIDSYTGELFF.

A word on this clone: At one boundary the junction diverges from the germline segment, which might be a read error. The chain joins TRBV30 to TRBJ1-2, with TRBD1 identical over 10 bases. Germline V gives CDR1 GTSNPN, CDR2 SVGIG (reference sequence). The CDR3 consists of 12 residues. The CDR3 DNA follows: TGTGCCTGGAGTGTGGACAGGGGGACACCCGGCTTC. It is translated as CAWSVDRGTPGF.

The chain recombines TRBV27 with TRBJ2-7; tentative D call: TRBD1 (5 bases). Germline CDR1 MNHEY, CDR2 SMNVEV (reference sequence). Trimming removed 6 bases from V and 3 bases from J, with 30 bases in between. This CDR3 has 19 residues. CDR3 coding DNA: TGTGCCAGCAGGCCGTGGGCTGAACAGGTGAACCCAAAGAGCTACGAGCAGTACTTC. Translation: CASRPWAEQVNPKSYEQYF.

The chain employs TRBV14 and TRBJ2-1; 10 bases agree with TRBD2. V lost 4 bases and J lost 3; bases outside the gene matches: 6. The CDR3 is 16 amino acids. Germline V gene lookup returns CDR1 SGHDN and CDR2 FVKESK. CDR3 nucleotide sequence: TGTGCCAGCAGCCGATTACTAGCGGGGAACTACAATGAGCAGTTCTTC. Translating it yields CASSRLLAGNYNEQFF. Drawing the rest from reference TRBV14 and TRBJ2-1, the complete variable domain is EAGVTQFPSHSVIEKGQTVTLRCDPISGHDNLYWYRRVMGKEIKFLLHFVKESKQDESGMPNNRFLAERTGGTYSTLKVQPAELEDSGVYFCASSRLLAGNYNEQFFGPGTRLTVL.

The chain has TRBV6-5 and TRBJ2-1, with D perhaps matching TRBD2 (5 bases). This CDR3 comprises 13 residues. V was cut by 4 bases and J by 12 bases, with 16 bases left in between. Germline values: CDR1 MNHEY, CDR2 SVGAGI. For the CDR3, the DNA is TGTGCCAGCAGTTTAATACCCCGTGCGGGGCAGTTCTTC. Translating it yields CASSLIPRAGQFF.

This clone was seen a handful of times. V and J are TRBV6-5 and TRBJ1-5, with D possibly TRBD1 on 6 matching bases. Germline V gene data show CDR1 as MNHEY and CDR2 as SVGAGI. Deletions cut 6 bases from V and 4 bases from J, with 10 bases between. This CDR3 spans 13 amino acids. The CDR3: CASRSGTNQPQHF. CDR3 DNA: TGTGCCAGCAGATCCGGGACAAATCAGCCCCAGCATTTT.